Sequencing of this T cell receptor beta chain was carried out in a study of blood T cell repertoires in COVID-19. The CDR3 is made up of 15 amino acids. J was trimmed by 6 bases and V by 4 bases; bases with no gene match: 9. Germline V lookup: CDR1 MNHEY, CDR2 SVGAGI. Sequencing was performed with immunoSEQ multiplex PCR; in TCRdb, only in-frame clones are kept and a portion is missing. The data show fewer than 85,000 clones, about 74% seen once. The material sequenced was peripheral blood. The TCR was taken from a man between 65 and 85 years old with COVID-19, enrolled during active disease. This chain joins TRBV6-5 and TRBJ1-2, with 9 bases identical to TRBD1. CDR3 protein: CASSSPRTGADGYTF. In nucleotides, the CDR3 is TGTGCCAGCAGTTCCCCAAGGACAGGGGCGGATGGCTACACCTTC.